The sequence of this T cell receptor beta chain was determined in a study of blood T cell repertoires in COVID-19. About the research overall: Whether acute or convalescent, the COVID-19 samples came from the United States, Italy and Spain.

Germline-derived CDR1 and CDR2 are LNHNV and YYDKDF (reference sequence). This CDR3 is 16 amino acids long. Trimming took 1 base from V and 7 from J; bases not matched to a gene: 7. Authors' data handling: Scientists estimated how many nucleated cells there were by amplifying reference gene primers. Sequencing used immunoSEQ multiplex PCR; TCRdb keeps in-frame clones, though not all of them. The DNA was the basis for D and trimming; V, J and clone size are from that table. Altogether some 83,000 clones are present, more than 75% being singletons, with the ten largest covering about 7.8%. What was sequenced was peripheral blood. The V call is TRBV15, the J call TRBJ1-4, with TRBD1 matching 9 bases. This receptor was obtained from a man aged 80 or over with active or convalescent COVID-19. The CDR3 DNA follows: TGTGCCACCAGCAGAGCACGGACAGGGGAGACTGAAAAACTGTTTTTT. This sequence encodes CATSRARTGETEKLFF.